The next 3 T cell receptor beta chains were all read from a single sample in a study of siplizumab effects on memory and regulatory T cells. The antigens for these receptors are not known. Cells of the mixed lymphocyte reaction were cocultured at 37 degrees C for roughly 6 days. Profiling relied on immunoSEQ multiplex PCR, and the TCRdb table lists in-frame clones only, not all of them. Of around 3,300 clones in the sample, 55% were seen once. Sequencing was carried out using CFSE-low (dividing) CD8+ T cells sorted from an allogeneic mixed lymphocyte reaction. The receptors come from a human donor in good health; the cells came from an allogeneic mixed lymphocyte reaction. Some clones in this sample may be carry-over from other donors' samples.

In this sample, this clone turned up a few times. The chain has TRBV7-9 and TRBJ1-1; 7 bases fit TRBD1. V was clipped by 2 bases and J by 10 bases; unmatched bases: 13. There are 15 residues in the CDR3. Per the germline V gene, CDR1 is SEHNR and CDR2 is FQNEAQ (reference sequence). The CDR3: CASSLPDRDAWRAFF. The CDR3 nucleotides read TGTGCCAGCAGCTTACCTGACAGGGACGCGTGGCGAGCTTTCTTT.

Worth noting for this clone: This CDR3 is also generated by other DNA sequences in the sample. The V gene is TRBV6-5, the J gene TRBJ2-1, with TRBD2 matching 8 bases. The CDR3 contains 14 residues. The V gene's germline CDR1 is MNHEY and CDR2 SVGAGI. The J segment lost 9 bases and the V segment lost 3 bases, leaving 7 bases of the junction unmatched. CDR3: CASSYTSGGGEQFF. CDR3 DNA sequence: TGTGCCAGCAGTTATACTAGCGGAGGGGGTGAGCAGTTCTTC.

The chain has TRBV27 and TRBJ2-5, with D perhaps matching TRBD2 (6 bases). The CDR3 sequence is 13 residues long. Germline assignment: CDR1 MNHEY and CDR2 SMNVEV (reference sequence). V lost 5 bases and J lost 9, with 16 bases in between. In nucleotides, the CDR3 is TGTGCCAGCAGTAGTGGAGGGCTGAGGGCCCAGTACTTC. The encoded protein is CASSSGGLRAQYF.